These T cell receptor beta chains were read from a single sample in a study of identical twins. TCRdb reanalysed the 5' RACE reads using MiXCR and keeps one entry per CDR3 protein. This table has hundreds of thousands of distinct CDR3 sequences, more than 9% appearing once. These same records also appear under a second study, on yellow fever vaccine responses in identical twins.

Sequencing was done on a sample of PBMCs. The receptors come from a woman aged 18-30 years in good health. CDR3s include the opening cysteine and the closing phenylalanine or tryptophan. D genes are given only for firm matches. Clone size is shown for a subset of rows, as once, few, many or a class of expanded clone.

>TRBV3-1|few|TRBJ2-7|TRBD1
CASSQTGGPGEQYF
TGTGCCAGCAGCCAGACAGGGGGCCCCGGGGAGCAGTACTTC
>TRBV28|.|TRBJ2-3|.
CASKVFSRGDTQYF
TGTGCCAGCAAAGTGTTCTCCCGGGGAGATACGCAGTATTTT
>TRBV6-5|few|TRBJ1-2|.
CASSYSRSRGDYGYTF
TGTGCCAGCAGTTACTCTAGGAGCCGAGGCGACTATGGCTACACCTTC
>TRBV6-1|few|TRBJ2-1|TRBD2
CASSGPGLAGGEQFF
TGTGCCAGCAGTGGGCCGGGACTAGCGGGAGGTGAGCAGTTCTTC
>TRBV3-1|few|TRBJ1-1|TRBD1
CASSQEYLGQGNTEAFF
TGTGCCAGCAGCCAAGAGTATTTGGGACAGGGAAACACTGAAGCTTTCTTT
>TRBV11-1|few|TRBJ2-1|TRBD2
CASSWGLSSGRAHNEQFF
TGTGCCAGCAGCTGGGGCTTATCTAGCGGGAGGGCCCACAATGAGCAGTTCTTC
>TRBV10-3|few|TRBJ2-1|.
CAITSDPDNEQFF
TGTGCCATCACCTCTGACCCCGACAATGAGCAGTTCTTC
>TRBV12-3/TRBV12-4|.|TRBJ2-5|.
CASSKQGVQETQYF
TGTGCCAGCAGTAAACAGGGTGTCCAAGAGACCCAGTACTTC
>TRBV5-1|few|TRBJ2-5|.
CASSLAGTMEETQYF
TGCGCCAGCAGCTTGGCCGGCACGATGGAAGAGACCCAGTACTTC
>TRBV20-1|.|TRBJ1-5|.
CSARVPVRGSNQPQHF
TGCAGTGCTAGAGTTCCGGTGAGGGGGAGCAATCAGCCCCAGCATTTT
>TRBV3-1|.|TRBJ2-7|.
CASSRRLGQYIQQYF
TGTGCCAGCAGCCGCCGGCTTGGGCAGTACATCCAGCAGTACTTC
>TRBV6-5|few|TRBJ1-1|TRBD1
CASSSWTGEAFF
TGTGCCAGCAGTTCCTGGACAGGTGAAGCTTTCTTT
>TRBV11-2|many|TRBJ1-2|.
CASSPRRMTGNPNYGYTF
TGTGCCAGCAGCCCCCGGCGGATGACAGGCAATCCTAACTATGGCTACACCTTC
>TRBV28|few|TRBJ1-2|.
CASGPSYGYTF
TGTGCCAGCGGACCGAGCTATGGCTACACCTTC
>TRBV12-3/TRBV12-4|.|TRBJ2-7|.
CASSFEAGPYEQYF
TGTGCCAGCAGTTTTGAGGCAGGCCCCTACGAGCAGTACTTC
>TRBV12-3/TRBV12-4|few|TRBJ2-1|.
CASSLFQGGNEQFF
TGTGCCAGCAGTTTGTTCCAGGGCGGGAATGAGCAGTTCTTC
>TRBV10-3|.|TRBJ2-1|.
CAISAADNNEQFF
TGTGCCATCTCGGCAGCGGATAACAATGAGCAGTTCTTC
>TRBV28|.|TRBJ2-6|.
CASSPWVFSPSSGANVLTF
TGTGCCAGCAGTCCCTGGGTCTTTTCGCCGAGCTCTGGGGCCAACGTCCTGACTTTC
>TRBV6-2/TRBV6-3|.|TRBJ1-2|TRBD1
CASNVGLGQGTFTF
TGTGCCAGCAACGTCGGCCTGGGACAGGGTACTTTCACCTTC
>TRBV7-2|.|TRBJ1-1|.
CASTIYFIGAEAFF
TGTGCCAGCACCATTTATTTTATAGGGGCTGAAGCTTTCTTT
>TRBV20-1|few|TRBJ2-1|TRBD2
CSASQSTSGSGEQFF
TGCAGTGCTTCACAATCCACTAGCGGGAGCGGTGAGCAGTTCTTC
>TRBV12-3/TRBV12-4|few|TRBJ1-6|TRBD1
CASSLDRGRFNSPLHF
TGTGCCAGCAGTTTAGACAGGGGGCGTTTTAATTCACCCCTCCACTTT
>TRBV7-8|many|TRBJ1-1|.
CASSGRRAVEAFF
TGTGCCAGCAGCGGACGACGCGCGGTTGAAGCTTTCTTT
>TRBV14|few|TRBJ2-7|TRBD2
CASSQGGRPYEQYF
TGTGCCAGCAGCCAAGGCGGGAGACCCTACGAGCAGTACTTC
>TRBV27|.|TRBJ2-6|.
CASSLSYHSGANVLTF
TGTGCCAGCAGTTTATCTTACCACTCTGGGGCCAACGTCCTGACTTTC
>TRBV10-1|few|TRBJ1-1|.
CASKKALNTEAFF
TGCGCCAGCAAGAAGGCCCTGAACACTGAAGCTTTCTTT
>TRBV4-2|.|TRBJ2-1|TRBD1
CASSPPPGQGHNEQFF
TGTGCCAGCAGCCCGCCACCGGGACAGGGTCACAATGAGCAGTTCTTC
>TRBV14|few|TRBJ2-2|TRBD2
CASRQTSGANTGELFF
TGTGCCAGCCGACAGACTAGCGGGGCGAACACCGGGGAGCTGTTTTTT
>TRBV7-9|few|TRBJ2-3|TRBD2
CASSLSIASGVSNTQYF
TGTGCCAGCAGCTTAAGCATTGCTAGCGGGGTATCGAATACGCAGTATTTT
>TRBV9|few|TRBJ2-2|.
CASSVGQSPGELFF
TGTGCCAGCAGCGTAGGTCAGTCTCCCGGGGAGCTGTTTTTT
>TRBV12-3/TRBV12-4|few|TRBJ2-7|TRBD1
CASTQGVGYEQYF
TGTGCCAGTACCCAGGGGGTGGGCTACGAGCAGTACTTC
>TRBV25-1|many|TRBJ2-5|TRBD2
CASSEEAGGPQTQYF
TGTGCCAGCAGTGAGGAGGCGGGGGGGCCTCAGACCCAGTACTTC
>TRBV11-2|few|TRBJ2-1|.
CASSLVPGVGVKIRYEQFF
TGTGCCAGCAGCTTAGTTCCCGGGGTTGGTGTGAAAATTAGGTATGAGCAGTTCTTC
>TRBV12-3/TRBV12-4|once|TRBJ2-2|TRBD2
CATSGRDTGELFF
TGTGCCACTAGCGGGAGGGACACCGGGGAGCTGTTTTTT
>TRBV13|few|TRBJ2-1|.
CASSLPLDYNEQFF
TGTGCCAGCAGCCTGCCGCTGGACTACAATGAGCAGTTCTTC
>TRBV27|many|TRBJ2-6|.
CASSLVPGPDLSGANVLTF
TGTGCCAGCAGTTTAGTCCCGGGGCCAGATCTCTCTGGGGCCAACGTCCTGACTTTC
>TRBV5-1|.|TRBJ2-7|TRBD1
CASSLSGTGNTYEQYF
TGCGCCAGCAGCTTGTCCGGGACAGGGAATACGTACGAGCAGTACTTC
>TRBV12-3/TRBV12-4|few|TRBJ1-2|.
CASVRGTSNYGYTF
TGTGCCAGCGTCAGGGGAACTAGTAACTATGGCTACACCTTC
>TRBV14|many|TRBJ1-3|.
CASSQDWGGRNTIYF
TGTGCCAGCAGCCAAGATTGGGGAGGGCGGAACACCATATATTTT
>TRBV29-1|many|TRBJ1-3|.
CSVESSSGNTIYF
TGCAGCGTTGAATCGTCCTCTGGAAACACCATATATTTT
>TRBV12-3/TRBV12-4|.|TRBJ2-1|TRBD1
CASTQRTGSYNEQFF
TGTGCCAGCACCCAGCGGACAGGTTCCTACAATGAGCAGTTCTTC
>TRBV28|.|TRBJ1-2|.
CASSLGGAPGYTF
TGTGCCAGCAGTTTGGGGGGCGCCCCTGGCTACACCTTC
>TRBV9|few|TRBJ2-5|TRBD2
CASCGAGGQETQYF
TGTGCCAGCTGCGGCGCGGGGGGGCAAGAGACCCAGTACTTC
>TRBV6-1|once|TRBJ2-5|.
CTSSPSVSTWETQYF
TGTACCAGCAGTCCCTCCGTGAGTACTTGGGAGACCCAGTACTTC
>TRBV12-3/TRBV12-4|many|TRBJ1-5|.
CASSLSRVNQPQHF
TGTGCCAGCAGTTTGTCGAGGGTTAATCAGCCCCAGCATTTT
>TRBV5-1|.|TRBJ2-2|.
CASSARVGGGTTGELFF
TGCGCCAGCAGCGCCAGGGTAGGCGGGGGCACCACCGGGGAGCTGTTTTTT
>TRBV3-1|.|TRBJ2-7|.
CASSLPGWREQYF
TGTGCCAGCAGCCTTCCGGGTTGGCGGGAGCAGTACTTC
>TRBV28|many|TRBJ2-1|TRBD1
CASSLTGTGRNEQFF
TGTGCCAGCAGCTTGACCGGGACAGGGAGGAATGAGCAGTTCTTC
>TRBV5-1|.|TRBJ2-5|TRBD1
CASSFRGQGVETQYF
TGCGCCAGCAGCTTCCGAGGACAGGGGGTAGAGACCCAGTACTTC
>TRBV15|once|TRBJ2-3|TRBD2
CATSRGRGAGLAGGRRTDTQYF
TGTGCCACCAGCAGGGGACGTGGGGCGGGACTAGCGGGAGGTCGGCGCACAGATACGCAGTATTTT
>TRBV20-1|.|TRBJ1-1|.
CSARQLLNTEAFF
TGCAGTGCTAGACAGCTCTTGAACACTGAAGCTTTCTTT
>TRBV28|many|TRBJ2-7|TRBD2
CASSGLAGDYEQYF
TGTGCCAGCAGCGGGCTAGCGGGAGACTACGAGCAGTACTTC